The 14 T cell receptor beta chains given below trace back to one sample, sequenced in a study of regulatory T cells in long-lasting Graves disease. Arm-PCR of CDR3 regions and iRepertoire HTBI primers were used to build TCR beta libraries. TCRdb itself ran the multiplex PCR reads through MiXCR, one entry per CDR3 protein. In the table there are roughly 500,000 distinct CDR3 sequences, approximately 22% of which are singletons. The time point was: persistent/refractory GD, antithyroid drugs over 5 years with positive TRAb. There was RNA extracted from PBMCs, and the TCR library was made from it. The source material was peripheral blood mononuclear cells (PBMCs), sampled when the disease was refractory, from a patient treated with antithyroid drugs. All receptors come from a female donor with Graves disease.

The chain recombines TRBV20-1 with TRBJ1-2, with 11 nucleotides matching TRBD1. Per the germline V gene, CDR1 is DFQATT and CDR2 is SNEGSKA (reference sequence). The CDR3 totals 15 residues. After removal of 5 bases from V and 4 bases from J, the junction contained 9 bases not matched to a gene. The CDR3 bases are TGCAGTGCTTGGACAGGGGGCCTCAACAGCTATGGCTACACCTTC. Residues: CSAWTGGLNSYGYTF.

This sequence joins TRBV6-1 and TRBJ2-7, with D possibly being TRBD1 (5 bases). CDR3 size: 13 residues. The V end lost 5 bases, the J end lost 4 bases, and 12 bases lay between the germline ends. Germline lookup yields CDR1 MNHNS and CDR2 SASEGT. CDR3 region: CASSPGHPYEQYF. DNA of the CDR3: TGTGCCAGCAGTCCCGGACATCCGTACGAGCAGTACTTC.

This clonotype appeared many times. The genes are TRBV9 and TRBJ2-5; 8 positions match TRBD2. Looked up from germline, CDR1 is SGDLS and CDR2 is YYNGEE. Trimming took 0 bases from V and 4 from J; bases not matched to a gene: 5. CDR3 size: 15 residues. The CDR3 DNA reads TGTGCCAGCAGCGTAGACTTCGGGGGGGGAGAGACCCAGTACTTC. Its translation: CASSVDFGGGETQYF.

This clonotype occurred many times. V usage is TRBV6-2 or TRBV6-3 and J usage is TRBJ1-6; the D gene is possibly TRBD1 (5 bases). CDR3 length: 12 residues. The V gene lost 7 bases and the J gene lost 9 bases, with 10 bases spanning the gap. Germline-derived CDR1 and CDR2 are MNHEY and SVGEGT. The chain's CDR3 is CASTGLGSPLHF. For the CDR3, the DNA is TGTGCCAGCACGGGACTGGGTTCACCCCTCCACTTT.

The chain couples TRBV20-1 to TRBJ2-5; TRBD2 matches at 9 bases. Germline V CDR1 and CDR2: DFQATT, SNEGSKA (reference sequence). Trimming at V came to 2 bases and at J to 4 bases, leaving 11 bases not matched to a gene. The CDR3 has 16 amino acids. In nucleotides, the CDR3 is TGCAGTGCTAGACAAGCGGGGGGACTTGCAGGAGAGACCCAGTACTTC. This translates into CSARQAGGLAGETQYF.

About this clonotype itself: This probably arose from a read error, given a far larger clone one base away. The rearrangement joins TRBV9 to TRBJ2-5; D is possibly TRBD2 (6 bases). The V gene lost 5 bases and the J gene lost 4 bases, with 18 bases spanning the gap. Germline V lookup: CDR1 SGDLS, CDR2 YYNGEE. This CDR3 is built from 15 residues. DNA for the CDR3: TGTGCCAGCAGTGAAGCGGGCGGCCCACGAGAGACCCAGTACTTC. Translating gives CASSEAGGPRETQYF.

The genes are TRBV19 and TRBJ1-1; maybe TRBD1 (6 bases). Deletions cut 6 bases from V and 0 bases from J, with 17 bases between. Germline-derived CDR1 and CDR2 are LNHDA and SQIVND (reference sequence). The CDR3 is 16 amino acids. CDR3: CASSRGVRGLNTEAFF. CDR3 sequence (DNA): TGTGCCAGTAGCAGGGGAGTCAGGGGCCTGAACACTGAAGCTTTCTTT. Together with reference TRBV19 and TRBJ1-1, the CDR3 gives the full variable domain: DGGITQSPKYLFRKEGQNVTLSCEQNLNHDAMYWYRQDPGQGLRLIYYSQIVNDFQKGDIAEGYSVSREKKESFPLTVTSAQKNPTAFYLCASSRGVRGLNTEAFFGQGTRLTVV.

V usage is TRBV13 and J usage is TRBJ2-7; the match to TRBD2 covers 13 bases. The germline CDR1 and CDR2 sequences are PRHDT and FYEKMQ (reference sequence). With 2 bases clipped from V and 4 bases from J, the junction kept 8 bases outside the gene matches. The CDR3 extends over 17 amino acids. CDR3: CASSLRGLAGEAYEQYF. DNA of the CDR3: TGTGCCAGCAGCTTACGTGGACTAGCGGGGGAGGCTTACGAGCAGTACTTC.

CDR3 sequence reads: CSAPTSGGGTQYF. The CDR3 DNA follows: TGCAGCGCCCCGACTAGCGGGGGGGGGACCCAGTACTTC. V usage is TRBV29-1 and J usage is TRBJ2-5; TRBD2 matches 14 bases. The germline gives CDR1 SQVTM, CDR2 ANQGSEA. The ends lost 7 bases at V and 7 bases at J; junction bases unmatched: 5. The CDR3 is 13 amino acids.

This clonotype was found once. Only one base separates this from a far larger clonotype, so it likely reflects a read error. The CDR3 sequence is CASSMGQLNIEAFF. The CDR3 nucleotides are TGTGCCAGCAGTATGGGACAGTTGAACATTGAAGCTTTCTTT. This rearrangement joins TRBV27 to TRBJ1-1; the match to TRBD1 covers 7 bases. The CDR3 loop spans 14 amino acids. Germline V gene sequence: CDR1 MNHEY, CDR2 SMNVEV (reference sequence).

A remark on this clonotype: This may come from a read error, since a much larger clone is one base off. The rearrangement links TRBV24-1 to TRBJ1-2; D might be TRBD1 (6 bases). The CDR3 extends over 15 amino acids. Germline V gene sequence: CDR1 KGHDR, CDR2 SFDVKD. CDR3 sequence reads: CAASDPGAGNYGYTF. CDR3 bases: TGTGCCGCCAGTGATCCGGGGGCCGGTAACTATGGCTACACCTTC.

The chain carries TRBV4-1 and TRBJ1-6; TRBD1 might be the D (5 bases). CDR1 is MGHRA, CDR2 YSYEKL, per germline. The CDR3 contains 16 residues. V lost 0 bases, J lost 6 bases, and 12 bases lay in between. This CDR3 reads CASSQESKGPNSPLHF. CDR3 nucleotide sequence: TGCGCCAGCAGCCAAGAATCCAAGGGGCCTAATTCACCCCTCCACTTT.

This clonotype was seen only a few times. The genes are TRBV29-1 and TRBJ1-1; no firm D call. CDR1 SQVTM and CDR2 ANQGSEA come from the germline V gene. V lost 5 bases, J lost 1 base, and 2 bases lay in between. The CDR3 has 10 amino acids. The CDR3 protein is CSVWNTEAFF. CDR3 DNA: TGCAGCGTTTGGAACACTGAAGCTTTCTTT.

V gene TRBV19 combines with J gene TRBJ2-2, with D possibly matching TRBD2 (6 bases). Trimming removed 11 bases at V and 1 base at J, with 17 bases between. CDR3 length: 15 amino acids. Germline V CDR1 and CDR2: LNHDA, SQIVND (reference sequence). The CDR3 here is CAVHPTGENTGELFF. The CDR3 region has the DNA TGTGCCGTTCATCCAACGGGAGAGAACACCGGGGAGCTGTTTTTT.